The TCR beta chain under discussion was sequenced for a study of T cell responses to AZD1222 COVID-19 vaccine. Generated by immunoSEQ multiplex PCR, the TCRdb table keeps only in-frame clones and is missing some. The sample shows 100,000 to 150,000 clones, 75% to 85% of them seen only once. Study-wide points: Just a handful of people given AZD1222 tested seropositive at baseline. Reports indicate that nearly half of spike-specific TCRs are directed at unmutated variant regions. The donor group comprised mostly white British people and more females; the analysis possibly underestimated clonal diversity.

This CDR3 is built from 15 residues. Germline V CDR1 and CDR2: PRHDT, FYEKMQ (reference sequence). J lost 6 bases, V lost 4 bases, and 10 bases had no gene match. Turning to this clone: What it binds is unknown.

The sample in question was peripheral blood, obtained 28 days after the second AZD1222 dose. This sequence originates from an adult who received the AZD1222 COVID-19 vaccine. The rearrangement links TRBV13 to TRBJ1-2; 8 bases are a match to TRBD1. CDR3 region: CASSSGTGRGHGYTF. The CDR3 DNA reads TGTGCCAGCAGCTCTGGGACAGGAAGGGGACATGGCTACACCTTC.